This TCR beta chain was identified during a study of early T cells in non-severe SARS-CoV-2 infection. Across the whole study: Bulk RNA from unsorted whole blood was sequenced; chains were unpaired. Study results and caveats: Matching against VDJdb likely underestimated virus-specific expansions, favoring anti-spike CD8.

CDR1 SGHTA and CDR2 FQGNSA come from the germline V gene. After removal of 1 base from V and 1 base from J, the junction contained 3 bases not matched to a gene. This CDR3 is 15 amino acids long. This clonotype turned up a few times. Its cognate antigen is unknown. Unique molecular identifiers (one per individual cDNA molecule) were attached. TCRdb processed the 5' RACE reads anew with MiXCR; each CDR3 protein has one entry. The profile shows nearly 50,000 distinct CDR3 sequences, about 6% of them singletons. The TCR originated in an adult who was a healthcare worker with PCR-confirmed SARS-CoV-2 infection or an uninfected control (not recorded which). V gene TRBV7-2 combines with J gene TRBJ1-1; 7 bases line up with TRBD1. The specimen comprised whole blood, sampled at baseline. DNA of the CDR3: TGTGCCAGCAGCTTAGTGGGGACAGCGAACACTGAAGCTTTCTTT. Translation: CASSLVGTANTEAFF.